The 8 T cell receptor beta chains presented below share a single source sample, sequenced in a study of tumor-infiltrating lymphocytes in primary liver carcinoma. The input was around 0.5 ug total RNA; TCR beta cDNA was made from it with a constant-region primer. Three nested multiplex PCR rounds, a slightly modified ARM-PCR method, built the TCR beta libraries. Two initial PCR rounds of around 9 cycles each paired TRBV1-TRBV30 forward primers with a C-beta reverse primer. MiXCR, applied by TCRdb to the multiplex PCR reads, yields one record per CDR3 protein. This sample yields around 120,000 distinct CDR3 sequences, of which approximately 68% are seen a single time; over 8% belongs to the top ten. Investigators took RNA and DNA out together from roughly 20-30 mg of unsorted bulk tissue. The sample consisted of tumor-adjacent normal liver tissue. Source of these receptors: a woman aged 55 to 70 with primary liver carcinoma and hepatitis B virus infection.

Comment on this clonotype: A clone one base away is much larger, so this may be a read error. J is TRBJ2-1 and V is TRBV28; 8 bases agree with TRBD2. The CDR3 sequence is 15 residues long. Germline V gene lookup returns CDR1 MDHEN and CDR2 SYDVKM. CDR3 DNA sequence: TGTGCCAGCAGTTTCGGGGCTAGCGGGTACAATGGGCAGTTCTTC. It is translated as CASSFGASGYNGQFF. Complete variable domain (other parts from reference TRBV28 and TRBJ2-1): DVKVTQSSRYLVKRTGEKVFLECVQDMDHENMFWYRQDPGLGLRLIYFSYDVKMKEKGDIPEGYSVSREKKERFSLILESASTNQTSMYLCASSFGASGYNGQFFGPGTRLTVL.

With regard to this clonotype: This may stem from a read error, because a much larger clone lies one nucleotide away. Because the CDR3 is missing its conserved closing phenylalanine or tryptophan, this is likely a read error. The chain employs TRBV2 and TRBJ2-1; TRBD1 matches at 10 bases. The CDR3 loop spans 24 amino acids. CDR1 and CDR2 (germline): SNHLY, FYNNEI. Trimming cost V 8 bases and J 7 bases; bases outside gene matches: 38. As DNA, the CDR3 is TGTGCCAGCTATTTCCTCTCTATTTCGGACGAAAATCAATTCGGACAGGGGGTGGATAATGAGCAGTTCTTA. This encodes CASYFLSISDENQFGQGVDNEQFL.

Concerning this clonotype: Germline and junction disagree at one end, which may indicate a read error. This chain links TRBV4-1 with TRBJ2-1, with TRBD2 matching over 7 bases. The CDR3 has 15 residues. Germline loops: CDR1 MGHRA, CDR2 YSYEKL. In nucleotides, the CDR3 is TGCGCCAGCAGCTTCTGGACTAGATCTTACAATGAGCAGCTCTTC. Translating it yields CASSFWTRSYNEQLF.

This clonotype was recorded once. One end of the junction varies from germline; a read error may be responsible. V and J are TRBV6-2 or TRBV6-3 and TRBJ2-2, with a possible D match to TRBD2 (5 bases). This CDR3 is 15 amino acids long. From germline, CDR1 is MNHEY and CDR2 SVGEGT. CDR3: CASSYDRVDTGKLFF. The CDR3, as DNA: TGTGCCAGCAGTTACGATAGGGTAGACACCGGGAAGCTGTTTTTT.

The V and J genes are TRBV21-1 and TRBJ1-6. TRBV21-1 is a pseudogene segment. CDR3 size: 19 residues. As DNA, the CDR3 is TGTGCCAGCAGCAAGAGTCGGCCCGACCCGATAGGGTTCGATTCACCCCTCCACTTT. Encoded protein: CASSKSRPDPIGFDSPLHF.

Concerning this clonotype itself: One end of the junction varies from germline; a read error may be responsible. The V gene is TRBV11-2, the J gene TRBJ2-7; no clear D gene. In germline, CDR1 is SGHAT, CDR2 FQNNGV. This CDR3 is 14 amino acids long. CDR3 sequence: CASCLVGVDNVQYF. The CDR3 region has the DNA TGTGCCAGCTGCTTAGTTGGGGTTGACAACGTGCAGTACTTC. The complete variable domain, with remaining parts taken from reference TRBV11-2 and TRBJ2-7, reads EAGVAQSPRYKIIEKRQSVAFWCNPISGHATLYWYQQILGQGPKLLIQFQNNGVVDDSQLPKDRFSAERLKGVDSTLKIQPAKLEDSAVYLCASCLVGVDNVQYFGPGTRLTVT.

This rearrangement joins TRBV5-4 to TRBJ2-3, with D possibly TRBD2 on 5 matching bases. This CDR3 contains 16 residues. CDR1 is SGHNT and CDR2 is YYREEE in the germline V gene (reference sequence). The ends were cut back, 2 bases at V and 4 bases at J, with 17 bases in the middle. Here the CDR3 DNA reads TGTGCCAGCAGCTTCCCGATTAGCAGCGGTGCAGATACGCAGTATTTT. Translating it yields CASSFPISSGADTQYF.

This chain links TRBV29-1 with TRBJ2-1; the match to TRBD2 covers 9 bases. Germline V gene lookup returns CDR1 SQVTM and CDR2 ANQGSEA. The CDR3 extends over 13 amino acids. The CDR3 DNA reads TGCACTGGCATGACTAGCGGAGTTAATGAACACTTCTTC. It encodes CTGMTSGVNEHFF.